The rows below give T cell receptor beta chains drawn from one sample of a study of identifying expanded T cells in peripheral blood. The repertoire was sequenced with immunoSEQ multiplex PCR; TCRdb's copy has only in-frame clones and lacks some. This sample has some 100,000 clones; about 90% occur once, and the top ten carry 5.5%. What was sequenced was blood. Every receptor here comes from a person aged 18-69 years in good health. The CDR3 runs from the conserved cysteine through the conserved F or W.

v_gene	j_gene	CDR3aa
TRBV19	TRBJ1-5	CASSIKVLGQPQHF
TRBV30	TRBJ1-3	CAWSVRSGGTGNTIYF
TRBV25-1	TRBJ1-2	CASSDEYGQVGGGYTF
TRBV7-9	TRBJ1-3	CASSPGIDGNTIYF
TRBV7-7	TRBJ2-1	CASRPTGGAEQFF
TRBV2	TRBJ2-6	CASSEFRVGAGANVLTF
TRBV2	TRBJ2-7	CASFQDGTYEQYF
TRBV7-9	TRBJ2-5	CASSHRDPTETQYF
TRBV7-9	TRBJ1-1	CASSFDGANTEAFF
TRBV6-6	TRBJ2-1	CASSRRAGGADEQFF
TRBV5-1	TRBJ2-5	CASSLAGAGGPYGETQYF
TRBV7-3	TRBJ1-1	CASSVTAGGTGLNTEAFF
TRBV4-1	TRBJ2-1	CASSHQRESDYNEQFF
TRBV19	TRBJ2-1	CASSLPGLAGGLNEQFF
TRBV5-1	TRBJ1-1	CASSLVGQDTEAFF
TRBV5-1	TRBJ2-7	CASSTSQGGLGEQYF
TRBV15	TRBJ1-4	CATEMIQDWANEKLFF
TRBV6-6	TRBJ1-3	CASSLRPGAGNTIYF
TRBV6-5	TRBJ2-5	CASRAGGETQYF
TRBV29-1	TRBJ1-2	CSVGGASAYGYTF
TRBV30	TRBJ1-6	CAWSGDSYNSPLHF
TRBV6-1	TRBJ1-2	CASTTTGLSYGYTF